This TCR beta chain was found in a study of T-cell memory formation after mild COVID-19. CDR1 SGDLS and CDR2 YYNGEE come from the germline V gene. The CDR3 covers 14 residues. Trimming pared 0 bases from V and 6 bases from J, leaving 12 bases between. Only a few counts were recorded for this clonotype. Its antigen is currently unknown. Study results and caveats: Confirmation was lacking for SARS-CoV-2 specificity of second-wave clones that peaked on day 37.

One entry per CDR3 protein, called by TCRdb with MiXCR from the 5' RACE reads. Among 150,000 to 200,000 distinct CDR3 sequences, 20% to 25% were seen once, and the ten largest hold approximately 22%. This receptor was taken from an adult woman who had mild COVID-19 (a few samples of this study predate the infection). Cell type and time point are not known. This chain links TRBV9 with TRBJ1-2; D unclear. Sequenced: PBMCs or a T cell subset sorted from them (not recorded which). The CDR3 region has the DNA TGTGCCAGCAGCGTAGACGAATCCGGGGATGGCTACACCTTC. Protein: CASSVDESGDGYTF.